This TCR beta chain was found in a study of OX40 agonist ivuxolimab in advanced cancers. Study at large: Earlier treatment with anti-PD-1, anti-PD-L1 or anti-CTLA-4 was permitted, and over 35% had received some.

Sequencing was performed with immunoSEQ multiplex PCR; in TCRdb, only in-frame clones are kept and a portion is missing. The sample has 55,000 to 70,000 clones; about 83% are singletons. V was clipped by 6 bases and J by 1 base, with 15 bases between them. Germline assignment: CDR1 MDHEN and CDR2 SYDVKM. The CDR3 consists of 15 residues. The input for sequencing was CD4+ or CD8+ T cells sorted from blood, taken in a trial of the OX40 agonist ivuxolimab. The sequence was collected from an adult with an advanced solid tumor such as melanoma, head and neck, liver or kidney cancer. The J gene is TRBJ1-1, the V gene TRBV28; no clear D. CDR3 amino acids: CASRLGGSQNTEAFF. In nucleotides, the CDR3 is TGTGCCAGCAGACTAGGAGGCAGCCAGAACACTGAAGCTTTCTTT.